Listed below are T cell receptor beta chains from one sample, sequenced in a study of blood T cell repertoires in COVID-19. Produced via immunoSEQ multiplex PCR; TCRdb's table is partial and in-frame only. The sample includes roughly 47,000 clones, 82% of them seen just once. The sample consisted of peripheral blood. The receptors come from a woman between 65 and 79 years old with acute or convalescent COVID-19. CDR3s include the opening cysteine and the closing phenylalanine or tryptophan. A D gene is named only where the DNA matches it firmly. The listing skips clone size in some rows; elsewhere it reads once, few, many or a size class.

V gene: TRBV27
D gene: TRBD2
CDR3 length: 13
clone size: once
J gene: TRBJ2-3
CDR3 protein: CASAWREGDTQYF
CDR3 DNA: TGTGCCAGCGCCTGGCGGGAGGGAGATACGCAGTATTTT

V gene: TRBV7-9
D gene: TRBD2
CDR3 length: 16
clone size: few
J gene: TRBJ2-7
CDR3 protein: CASSPGTSGRNYEQYF
CDR3 DNA: TGTGCCAGCAGCCCAGGAACTAGCGGGAGGAACTACGAGCAGTACTTC

V gene: TRBV11-2
D gene: TRBD1
CDR3 length: 16
clone size: -
J gene: TRBJ2-7
CDR3 protein: CASSAPGGLYPGEQYF
CDR3 DNA: TGTGCCAGCAGCGCCCCAGGGGGCCTTTATCCGGGGGAGCAGTACTTC

V gene: TRBV5-1
D gene: -
CDR3 length: 12
clone size: -
J gene: TRBJ2-5
CDR3 protein: CASSQDQETQYF
CDR3 DNA: TGCGCCAGCAGCCAGGATCAAGAGACCCAGTACTTC

V gene: TRBV7-2
D gene: TRBD1
CDR3 length: 13
clone size: once
J gene: TRBJ1-5
CDR3 protein: CASSRDRVQPQHF
CDR3 DNA: TGTGCCAGCAGCCGAGACAGGGTTCAGCCCCAGCATTTT

V gene: TRBV24-1
D gene: -
CDR3 length: 12
clone size: -
J gene: TRBJ1-5
CDR3 protein: CATSAADQPQHF
CDR3 DNA: TGTGCCACCAGTGCGGCGGATCAGCCCCAGCATTTT

V gene: TRBV28
D gene: -
CDR3 length: 15
clone size: -
J gene: TRBJ1-2
CDR3 protein: CASGSLSTGNYGYTF
CDR3 DNA: TGTGCCAGCGGCTCCCTGTCAACAGGGAACTATGGCTACACCTTC

V gene: TRBV19
D gene: TRBD1
CDR3 length: 15
clone size: -
J gene: TRBJ1-2
CDR3 protein: CASSITPGQGNGYTF
CDR3 DNA: TGTGCCAGTAGTATAACCCCGGGACAGGGAAATGGCTACACCTTC

V gene: TRBV7-2
D gene: TRBD2
CDR3 length: 18
clone size: -
J gene: TRBJ2-3
CDR3 protein: CASSSRTSGMVAADTQYF
CDR3 DNA: TGTGCCAGCAGCTCGAGGACTAGCGGGATGGTTGCTGCAGATACGCAGTATTTT

V gene: TRBV9
D gene: -
CDR3 length: 16
clone size: -
J gene: TRBJ1-3
CDR3 protein: CASSVAGGQTRNTIYF
CDR3 DNA: TGTGCCAGCAGCGTAGCTGGGGGCCAGACACGGAACACCATATATTTT

V gene: TRBV19
D gene: TRBD1
CDR3 length: 19
clone size: -
J gene: TRBJ2-3
CDR3 protein: CASSSSPGQGARSTDTQYF
CDR3 DNA: TGTGCCAGTAGTTCGTCACCGGGACAGGGGGCGCGAAGCACAGATACGCAGTATTTT

V gene: TRBV5-1
D gene: -
CDR3 length: 15
clone size: -
J gene: TRBJ2-2
CDR3 protein: CASSLDRQGTGELFF
CDR3 DNA: TGCGCCAGCAGCTTGGACCGTCAGGGGACCGGGGAGCTGTTTTTT

V gene: TRBV27
D gene: TRBD1
CDR3 length: 14
clone size: -
J gene: TRBJ2-3
CDR3 protein: CASSPGTGTDTQYF
CDR3 DNA: TGTGCCAGCAGTCCTGGGACAGGGACAGATACGCAGTATTTT

V gene: TRBV7-9
D gene: TRBD1
CDR3 length: 15
clone size: few
J gene: TRBJ1-5
CDR3 protein: CASSPLGTGLQPQHF
CDR3 DNA: TGTGCCAGCAGCCCCCTCGGGACAGGGCTCCAGCCCCAGCATTTT

V gene: TRBV19
D gene: TRBD1
CDR3 length: 17
clone size: -
J gene: TRBJ1-5
CDR3 protein: CASSMTPFRGSGQPQHF
CDR3 DNA: TGTGCCAGTAGTATGACCCCATTCAGGGGGTCGGGTCAGCCCCAGCATTTT

V gene: TRBV12-3/TRBV12-4
D gene: TRBD1
CDR3 length: 13
clone size: -
J gene: TRBJ1-4
CDR3 protein: CASCRGTDEKLFF
CDR3 DNA: TGTGCCAGCTGCCGGGGGACAGATGAAAAACTGTTTTTT

V gene: TRBV7-8
D gene: TRBD2
CDR3 length: 17
clone size: -
J gene: TRBJ2-2
CDR3 protein: CASSLLAGAPNTGELFF
CDR3 DNA: TGTGCCAGCAGCCTCCTAGCGGGAGCCCCGAACACCGGGGAGCTGTTTTTT

V gene: TRBV19
D gene: -
CDR3 length: 14
clone size: -
J gene: TRBJ1-1
CDR3 protein: CASSAGAMNTEAFF
CDR3 DNA: TGTGCCAGTAGTGCGGGGGCGATGAACACTGAAGCTTTCTTT

V gene: TRBV5-1
D gene: -
CDR3 length: 16
clone size: once
J gene: TRBJ2-1
CDR3 protein: CASSFTPGTPNNEQFF
CDR3 DNA: TGCGCCAGCAGTTTTACCCCCGGGACACCGAACAATGAGCAGTTCTTC

V gene: TRBV12-3/TRBV12-4
D gene: TRBD1
CDR3 length: 13
clone size: -
J gene: TRBJ1-2
CDR3 protein: CATRQGLLEGYTF
CDR3 DNA: TGTGCCACCCGACAGGGCCTGTTAGAGGGCTACACCTTC

V gene: TRBV11-3
D gene: TRBD2
CDR3 length: 15
clone size: -
J gene: TRBJ2-7
CDR3 protein: CASSLAAGGAYEQYF
CDR3 DNA: TGTGCCAGCAGCTTAGCGGCGGGAGGAGCCTACGAGCAGTACTTC

V gene: TRBV9
D gene: -
CDR3 length: 14
clone size: -
J gene: TRBJ2-1
CDR3 protein: CASGAGNRDNEQFF
CDR3 DNA: TGTGCCAGCGGGGCAGGGAATAGGGACAATGAGCAGTTCTTC

V gene: TRBV19
D gene: TRBD1
CDR3 length: 16
clone size: medium-sized
J gene: TRBJ1-6
CDR3 protein: CASSARQGVISSPLHF
CDR3 DNA: TGTGCCAGTAGTGCCCGACAGGGTGTCATAAGCTCACCCCTCCACTTT

V gene: TRBV6-5
D gene: -
CDR3 length: 15
clone size: few
J gene: TRBJ1-4
CDR3 protein: CASSYSGGTNEKLFF
CDR3 DNA: TGTGCCAGCAGTTACTCCGGGGGAACTAATGAAAAACTGTTTTTT

V gene: TRBV5-4
D gene: -
CDR3 length: 15
clone size: -
J gene: TRBJ2-5
CDR3 protein: CASSLAVEPRETQYF
CDR3 DNA: TGTGCCAGCAGCTTGGCCGTGGAGCCTCGGGAGACCCAGTACTTC

V gene: TRBV18
D gene: TRBD1
CDR3 length: 16
clone size: -
J gene: TRBJ2-1
CDR3 protein: CASSTSGTGTRNEQFF
CDR3 DNA: TGTGCCAGCTCGACATCCGGGACAGGGACGAGGAATGAGCAGTTCTTC

V gene: TRBV24-1
D gene: -
CDR3 length: 15
clone size: -
J gene: TRBJ2-1
CDR3 protein: CATSDPGPGAHEQFF
CDR3 DNA: TGTGCCACCAGTGATCCGGGGCCAGGGGCCCATGAGCAGTTCTTC

V gene: TRBV19
D gene: TRBD1
CDR3 length: 14
clone size: -
J gene: TRBJ1-2
CDR3 protein: CASRPGQANYGYTF
CDR3 DNA: TGTGCCAGTAGGCCTGGACAGGCGAACTATGGCTACACCTTC

V gene: TRBV6-6
D gene: -
CDR3 length: 11
clone size: -
J gene: TRBJ2-7
CDR3 protein: CASRGLYEQYF
CDR3 DNA: TGTGCCAGCAGGGGACTCTACGAGCAGTACTTC

V gene: TRBV5-1
D gene: TRBD2
CDR3 length: 14
clone size: -
J gene: TRBJ2-1
CDR3 protein: CASSSGGSSNEQFF
CDR3 DNA: TGCGCCAGCAGCTCCGGGGGGAGCTCCAATGAGCAGTTCTTC

V gene: TRBV2
D gene: -
CDR3 length: 14
clone size: -
J gene: TRBJ2-7
CDR3 protein: CASIRILRSYEQYF
CDR3 DNA: TGTGCCAGCATTCGGATTTTGCGGTCCTACGAGCAGTACTTC

V gene: TRBV7-3
D gene: TRBD1
CDR3 length: 20
clone size: -
J gene: TRBJ1-4
CDR3 protein: CASPSDRDSARWDINEKLFF
CDR3 DNA: TGTGCCAGCCCCAGCGACAGGGATAGTGCCCGGTGGGATATTAATGAAAAACTGTTTTTT

V gene: TRBV12-3/TRBV12-4
D gene: -
CDR3 length: 13
clone size: -
J gene: TRBJ2-7
CDR3 protein: CASSLGGSYEQYF
CDR3 DNA: TGTGCCAGCAGTTTGGGGGGATCCTACGAGCAGTACTTC

V gene: TRBV30
D gene: -
CDR3 length: 11
clone size: -
J gene: TRBJ2-7
CDR3 protein: CAWSVLNEQYF
CDR3 DNA: TGTGCCTGGAGTGTACTGAACGAGCAGTACTTC

V gene: TRBV19
D gene: -
CDR3 length: 15
clone size: -
J gene: TRBJ2-7
CDR3 protein: CASSSYEGSSYEQYF
CDR3 DNA: TGTGCCAGTAGTTCCTACGAGGGAAGCTCCTACGAGCAGTACTTC

V gene: TRBV12-5
D gene: -
CDR3 length: 15
clone size: -
J gene: TRBJ2-7
CDR3 protein: CASGGNRFPQEEQYF
CDR3 DNA: TGTGCTAGTGGTGGGAACAGGTTTCCCCAGGAGGAGCAGTACTTC

V gene: TRBV29-1
D gene: TRBD1
CDR3 length: 13
clone size: -
J gene: TRBJ2-3
CDR3 protein: CSAPQGVTDTQYF
CDR3 DNA: TGCAGCGCCCCACAGGGGGTGACAGATACGCAGTATTTT

V gene: TRBV28
D gene: -
CDR3 length: 14
clone size: -
J gene: TRBJ1-5
CDR3 protein: CASKGANSNQPQHF
CDR3 DNA: TGTGCCAGCAAGGGAGCAAATAGCAATCAGCCCCAGCATTTT

V gene: TRBV9
D gene: -
CDR3 length: 15
clone size: -
J gene: TRBJ1-2
CDR3 protein: CASSPASGGIYGYTF
CDR3 DNA: TGTGCCAGCAGCCCCGCTTCGGGGGGGATCTATGGCTACACCTTC

V gene: TRBV29-1
D gene: -
CDR3 length: 13
clone size: -
J gene: TRBJ1-5
CDR3 protein: CSVGTSQGQPQHF
CDR3 DNA: TGCAGCGTCGGGACATCCCAGGGGCAGCCCCAGCATTTT

V gene: TRBV7-2
D gene: TRBD1
CDR3 length: 14
clone size: -
J gene: TRBJ1-1
CDR3 protein: CASSFDRASSEAFF
CDR3 DNA: TGTGCCAGCAGCTTTGACAGGGCCTCTTCTGAAGCTTTCTTT

V gene: TRBV5-5
D gene: TRBD1
CDR3 length: 14
clone size: -
J gene: TRBJ1-1
CDR3 protein: CASSLGDRQREAFF
CDR3 DNA: TGTGCCAGCAGCTTGGGGGACAGACAGCGGGAAGCTTTCTTT

V gene: TRBV5-3
D gene: TRBD2
CDR3 length: 18
clone size: -
J gene: TRBJ2-1
CDR3 protein: CARSPLTTSGDSYNEQFF
CDR3 DNA: TGTGCCAGAAGCCCACTAACGACTAGCGGGGACTCCTACAATGAGCAGTTCTTC

V gene: TRBV29-1
D gene: -
CDR3 length: 13
clone size: -
J gene: TRBJ2-3
CDR3 protein: CSVDGGTPDTQYF
CDR3 DNA: TGCAGCGTTGACGGCGGGACTCCAGATACGCAGTATTTT

V gene: TRBV11-2
D gene: -
CDR3 length: 12
clone size: -
J gene: TRBJ2-5
CDR3 protein: CASSLGSLRLYF
CDR3 DNA: TGTGCCAGCAGCTTAGGGTCCCTTAGACTCTACTTC

V gene: TRBV29-1
D gene: TRBD2
CDR3 length: 14
clone size: -
J gene: TRBJ2-3
CDR3 protein: CSAPLAGDADTQYF
CDR3 DNA: TGCAGCGCCCCGCTAGCGGGAGACGCAGATACGCAGTATTTT